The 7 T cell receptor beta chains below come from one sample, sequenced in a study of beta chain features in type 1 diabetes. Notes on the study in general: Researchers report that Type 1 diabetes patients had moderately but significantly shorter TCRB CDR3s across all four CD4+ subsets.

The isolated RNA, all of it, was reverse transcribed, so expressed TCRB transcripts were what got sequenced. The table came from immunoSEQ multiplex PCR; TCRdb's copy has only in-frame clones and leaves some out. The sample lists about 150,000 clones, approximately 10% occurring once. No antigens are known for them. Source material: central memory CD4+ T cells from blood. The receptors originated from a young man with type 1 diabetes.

CDR3 sequence (DNA): TGTGCCAGCAGGGACTTCGGGGAGCTGTTTTTT. It translates to CASRDFGELFF. The chain uses TRBV2 and TRBJ2-2; maybe TRBD2 (5 bases). Germline assignment: CDR1 SNHLY and CDR2 FYNNEI. V was cut by 6 bases and J by 7 bases, with 6 bases left in between. The CDR3 length is 11 residues. The full variable domain, in which reference TRBV2 and TRBJ2-2 provide the parts outside the CDR3, is EPEVTQTPSHQVTQMGQEVILRCVPISNHLYFYWYRQILGQKVEFLVSFYNNEISEKSEIFDDQFSVERPDGSNFTLKIRSTKLEDSAMYFCASRDFGELFFGEGSRLTVL.

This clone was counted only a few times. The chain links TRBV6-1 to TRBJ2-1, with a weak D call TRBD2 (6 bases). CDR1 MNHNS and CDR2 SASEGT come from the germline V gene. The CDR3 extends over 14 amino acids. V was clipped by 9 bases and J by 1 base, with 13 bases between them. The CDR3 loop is CASESGSSYNEQFF. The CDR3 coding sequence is TGTGCCAGTGAGAGCGGGTCTTCCTACAATGAGCAGTTCTTC.

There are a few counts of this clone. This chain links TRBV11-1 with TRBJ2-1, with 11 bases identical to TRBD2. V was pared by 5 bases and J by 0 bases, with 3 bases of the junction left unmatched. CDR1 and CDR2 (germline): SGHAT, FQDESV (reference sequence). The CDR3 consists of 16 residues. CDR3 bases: TGTGCCAGCAGCCAGGGGACTAGCGGCTCCTACAATGAGCAGTTCTTC. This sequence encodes CASSQGTSGSYNEQFF. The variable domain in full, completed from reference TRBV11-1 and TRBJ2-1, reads EAEVAQSPRYKITEKSQAVAFWCDPISGHATLYWYRQILGQGPELLVQFQDESVVDDSQLPKDRFSAERLKGVDSTLKIQPAELGDSAMYLCASSQGTSGSYNEQFFGPGTRLTVL.

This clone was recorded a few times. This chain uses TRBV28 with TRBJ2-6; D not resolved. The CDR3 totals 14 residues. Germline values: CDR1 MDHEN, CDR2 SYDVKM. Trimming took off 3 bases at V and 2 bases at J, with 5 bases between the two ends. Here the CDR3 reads CASSFQTGANVLTF. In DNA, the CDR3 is TGTGCCAGCAGTTTCCAAACTGGGGCCAACGTCCTGACTTTC. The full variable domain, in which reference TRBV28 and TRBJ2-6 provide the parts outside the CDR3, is DVKVTQSSRYLVKRTGEKVFLECVQDMDHENMFWYRQDPGLGLRLIYFSYDVKMKEKGDIPEGYSVSREKKERFSLILESASTNQTSMYLCASSFQTGANVLTFGAGSRLTVL.

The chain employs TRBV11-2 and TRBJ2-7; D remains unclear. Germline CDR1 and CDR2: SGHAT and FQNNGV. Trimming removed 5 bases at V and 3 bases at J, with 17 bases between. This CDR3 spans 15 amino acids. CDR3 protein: CASSPDFSKFYEQYF. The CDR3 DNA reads TGTGCCAGCAGCCCAGACTTTAGTAAGTTCTACGAGCAGTACTTC. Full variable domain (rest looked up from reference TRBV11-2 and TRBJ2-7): EAGVAQSPRYKIIEKRQSVAFWCNPISGHATLYWYQQILGQGPKLLIQFQNNGVVDDSQLPKDRFSAERLKGVDSTLKIQPAKLEDSAVYLCASSPDFSKFYEQYFGPGTRLTVT.

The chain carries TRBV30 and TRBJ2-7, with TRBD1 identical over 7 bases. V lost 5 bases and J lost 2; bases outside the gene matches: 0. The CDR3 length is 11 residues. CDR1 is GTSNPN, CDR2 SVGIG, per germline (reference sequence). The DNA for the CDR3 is TGTGCCTGGGGACAGGCCTACGAGCAGTACTTC. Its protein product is CAWGQAYEQYF.

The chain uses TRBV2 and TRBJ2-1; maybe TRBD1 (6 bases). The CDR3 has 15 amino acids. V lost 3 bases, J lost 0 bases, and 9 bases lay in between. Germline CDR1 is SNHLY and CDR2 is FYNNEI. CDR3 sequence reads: CASSDQGSSYNEQFF. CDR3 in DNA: TGTGCCAGCAGTGATCAGGGGAGCTCCTACAATGAGCAGTTCTTC.